A single sample is the source of the 14 T cell receptor beta chains below, sequenced in a study of blood T cell repertoires in COVID-19. Libraries were prepared by immunoSEQ multiplex PCR; TCRdb keeps only in-frame clonotypes and omits some of them. Among 200,000 or so clones listed, about 89% were seen once. Source material: peripheral blood. The receptors here all came from a man aged 55 to 69 who had recovered from COVID-19.

V usage is TRBV28 and J usage is TRBJ2-6, with D unclear. The CDR3 covers 15 residues. Between the trimmed V and J ends, which lost 4 bases and 4 bases, there was a span of 11 bases. Germline V gene data show CDR1 as MDHEN and CDR2 as SYDVKM. The CDR3 protein is CASSSSRSGANVLTF. For the CDR3, the DNA is TGTGCCAGCAGTTCCTCGAGGTCCGGGGCCAACGTCCTGACTTTC.

The chain employs TRBV18 and TRBJ1-1, with a possible D match to TRBD1 (6 bases). The CDR3 runs to 15 residues. Germline V lookup: CDR1 KGHSH, CDR2 LQKENI. Trimming stripped 2 bases from V and 0 bases from J, with 10 bases between. CDR3 bases: TGTGCCAGCTCACCAAGACAGGACATGAACACTGAAGCTTTCTTT. This encodes CASSPRQDMNTEAFF.

The CDR3 coding sequence is TGCAGCGTCAACAGGGGTTACGAGCAGTACTTC. Translating gives CSVNRGYEQYF. The chain couples TRBV29-1 to TRBJ2-7; TRBD1 matches 7 bases. J lost 4 bases, V lost 6 bases, and 3 bases had no gene match. This CDR3 has 11 residues. Germline assignment: CDR1 SQVTM and CDR2 ANQGSEA.

The chain uses TRBV6-5 and TRBJ2-2, with D maybe TRBD2 (6 bases). The CDR3 is 14 amino acids. V lost 0 bases and J 6 bases, leaving 8 bases between the germline ends. The germline CDR1 and CDR2 sequences are MNHEY and SVGAGI. The CDR3 reads CASSYSPSAGELFF. DNA of the CDR3: TGTGCCAGCAGTTACTCGCCTAGCGCCGGGGAGCTGTTTTTT.

V usage is TRBV29-1 and J usage is TRBJ1-2, with D maybe TRBD1 (5 bases). In germline, CDR1 is SQVTM, CDR2 ANQGSEA. V was cut by 6 bases and J by 6 bases, with 14 bases left in between. This CDR3 has 12 residues. Written as DNA, the CDR3 is TGCAGCGTCGTTAAGGCGGGGGATGGCTACACCTTC. It specifies CSVVKAGDGYTF.

The chain couples TRBV12-5 to TRBJ2-1; TRBD2 might be the D (7 bases). Germline loops: CDR1 LGHNT, CDR2 FRNRAP. The V gene lost 1 base and the J gene lost 0 bases, with 10 bases spanning the gap. The CDR3 consists of 16 residues. The CDR3 nucleotides read TGTGCTAGTGGTTTGGATGGGGGGGCCTCCTACAATGAGCAGTTCTTC. Translating it yields CASGLDGGASYNEQFF. Variable domain in full (rest from reference TRBV12-5 and TRBJ2-1): DARVTQTPRHKVTEMGQEVTMRCQPILGHNTVFWYRQTMMQGLELLAYFRNRAPLDDSGMPKDRFSAEMPDATLATLKIQPSEPRDSAVYFCASGLDGGASYNEQFFGPGTRLTVL.

This rearrangement joins TRBV27 to TRBJ2-2; TRBD2 matches 7 bases. Per germline, CDR1 MNHEY and CDR2 SMNVEV (reference sequence). V dropped 8 bases and J dropped 5; count of bases not matched to a gene: 14. The CDR3 totals 16 residues. The CDR3 DNA follows: TGTGCCAGCGGACGAGTATCGGGAGGTCCAACCGGGGAGCTGTTTTTT. Amino acids: CASGRVSGGPTGELFF.

Notes on this clone: Other DNA sequences in the same sample also yield this CDR3. This sequence joins TRBV5-1 and TRBJ1-3; D is unclear. V lost 0 bases and J 0 bases, leaving 7 bases between the germline ends. The CDR3 length is 15 residues. Germline lookup yields CDR1 SGHRS and CDR2 YFSETQ. The CDR3 region has the DNA TGCGCCAGCAGCTTGGAGGCAGGCTCTGGAAACACCATATATTTT. Protein sequence: CASSLEAGSGNTIYF.

The rearrangement links TRBV28 to TRBJ2-1, with TRBD2 matching over 7 bases. V was pared by 8 bases and J by 14 bases, with 12 bases of the junction left unmatched. Germline V CDR1 and CDR2: MDHEN, SYDVKM. This CDR3 spans 12 amino acids. In DNA, the CDR3 is TGTGCCAGCCGGGGGGAATCGGGAGTTGAGTTCTTC. Its translation: CASRGESGVEFF.

The V gene is TRBV6-5, the J gene TRBJ2-2; 7 bases map to TRBD2. Germline CDR1 MNHEY, CDR2 SVGAGI. The CDR3 contains 15 residues. Germline trimming cut 2 bases from V and 1 base from J; bases unmatched to any gene: 1. CDR3 protein: CASSYASGNTGELFF. In DNA, the CDR3 is TGTGCCAGCAGTTACGCTAGCGGGAACACCGGGGAGCTGTTTTTT.

The chain employs TRBV13 and TRBJ2-1; 14 nucleotides agree with TRBD2. The CDR3 runs 16 residues. The V segment lost 4 bases and the J segment 4 bases; nucleotides outside the gene matches: 3. Germline V lookup: CDR1 PRHDT, CDR2 FYEKMQ (reference sequence). The CDR3 region is CASSWRTSGRYNEQFF. DNA of the CDR3: TGTGCCAGCAGCTGGCGGACTAGCGGGAGGTACAATGAGCAGTTCTTC.

The V gene is TRBV29-1, the J gene TRBJ2-1; 7 bases agree with TRBD1. Trimming removed 7 bases from V and 1 base from J; junction bases left unmatched: 4. The germline V gene has CDR1 SQVTM and CDR2 ANQGSEA. This CDR3 has 13 residues. The CDR3 nucleotides read TGCAGCGCACTGGGACAGTCCTACAATGAGCAGTTCTTC. It is translated as CSALGQSYNEQFF.

This clone is a singleton in its sample. The genes are TRBV5-1 and TRBJ2-7; a weak D match, TRBD2 (6 bases). The CDR3 is 15 residues long. The V end lost 0 bases, the J end lost 3 bases, and 13 bases lay between the germline ends. Germline values: CDR1 SGHRS, CDR2 YFSETQ. CDR3 bases: TGCGCCAGCAGCTTGGGGGGCGGGACTTACTACGAGCAGTACTTC. This encodes CASSLGGGTYYEQYF.

J is TRBJ1-2 and V is TRBV6-5; D gene unclear. The V end lost 7 bases, the J end lost 0 bases, and 6 bases lay between the germline ends. Germline CDR1 reads MNHEY; CDR2 reads SVGAGI. The CDR3 loop spans 12 amino acids. The chain's CDR3 is CASTEANYGYTF. The CDR3 DNA follows: TGTGCCAGCACAGAAGCTAACTATGGCTACACCTTC.